This T cell receptor beta chain is from a study of T-cell memory formation after mild COVID-19. This CDR3 has 16 residues. V shed 1 base and J shed 4 bases, with 16 bases lying between them. Germline V gives CDR1 SGHAT, CDR2 FQNNGV. This clonotype was picked up a small number of times. TCRdb re-called the 5' RACE reads through MiXCR, storing one row per CDR3 protein. Of some 270,000 distinct CDR3 sequences in the sample, less than 20% were seen once. The receptor comes from an adult woman who had mild COVID-19 (a few samples of this study predate the infection). Cell type and time point are not known. The material sequenced was PBMCs or a T cell subset sorted from them (not recorded which). This chain connects TRBV11-2 to TRBJ1-2, with D possibly being TRBD1 (6 bases). The CDR3 region is CASSLAGVWEGYGYTF. The CDR3, as DNA: TGTGCCAGCAGCTTAGCAGGGGTATGGGAAGGCTATGGCTACACCTTC. Full variable domain (remainder filled in from reference TRBV11-2 and TRBJ1-2): EAGVAQSPRYKIIEKRQSVAFWCNPISGHATLYWYQQILGQGPKLLIQFQNNGVVDDSQLPKDRFSAERLKGVDSTLKIQPAKLEDSAVYLCASSLAGVWEGYGYTFGSGTRLTVV.